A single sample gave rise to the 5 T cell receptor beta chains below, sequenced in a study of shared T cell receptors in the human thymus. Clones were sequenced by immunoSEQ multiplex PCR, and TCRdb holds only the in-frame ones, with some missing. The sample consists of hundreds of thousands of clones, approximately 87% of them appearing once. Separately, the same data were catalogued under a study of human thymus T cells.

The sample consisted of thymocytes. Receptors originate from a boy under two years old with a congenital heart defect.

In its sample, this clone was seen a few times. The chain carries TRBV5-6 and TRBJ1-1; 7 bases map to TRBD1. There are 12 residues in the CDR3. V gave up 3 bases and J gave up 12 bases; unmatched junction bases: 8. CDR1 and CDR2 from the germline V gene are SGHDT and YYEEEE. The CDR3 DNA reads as TGTGCCAGCAGCTCGACAGGGAAGAAAACTTTCTTT. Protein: CASSSTGKKTFF.

The DNA of the CDR3 is TGTGCCAGCAGTGGGGGTTCGGACAGGGCGGAGACCCAGTACTTC. Its translation: CASSGGSDRAETQYF. The gene calls are TRBV2 and TRBJ2-5; 8 nucleotides line up with TRBD1. The V segment lost 4 bases and the J segment 5 bases; nucleotides outside the gene matches: 9. CDR3 size: 15 residues. The germline V gene encodes CDR1 SNHLY and CDR2 FYNNEI.

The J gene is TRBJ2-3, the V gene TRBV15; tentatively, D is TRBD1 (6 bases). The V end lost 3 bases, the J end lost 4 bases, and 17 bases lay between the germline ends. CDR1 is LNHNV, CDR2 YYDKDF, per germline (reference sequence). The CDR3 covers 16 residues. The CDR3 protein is CATSRVKGVDSDTQYF. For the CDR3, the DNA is TGTGCCACCAGCAGGGTGAAGGGGGTAGATTCAGATACGCAGTATTTT.

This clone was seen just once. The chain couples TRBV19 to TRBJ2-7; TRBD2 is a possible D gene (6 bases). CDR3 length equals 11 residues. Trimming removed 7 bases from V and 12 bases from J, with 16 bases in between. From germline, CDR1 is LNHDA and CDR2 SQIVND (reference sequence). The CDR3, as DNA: TGTGCCAGTACCCTGTGGGGGGATCCGTACTTC. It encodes CASTLWGDPYF.

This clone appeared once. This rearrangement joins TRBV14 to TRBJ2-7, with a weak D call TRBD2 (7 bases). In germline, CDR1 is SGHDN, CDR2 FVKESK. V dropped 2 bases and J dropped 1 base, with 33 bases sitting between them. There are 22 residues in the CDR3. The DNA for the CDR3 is TGTGCCAGCAGCCAAATACCCGGGACACCCGAGCGGGACTCCCAGGCATCCTACGAGCAGTACTTC. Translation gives CASSQIPGTPERDSQASYEQYF.